This paragraph reports one TCR beta chain. Its cognate antigen is unknown. A much larger clone differs from this one at a single base, so this may be a read error. In germline, CDR1 is SGHRS, CDR2 YFSETQ. Trimming removed 3 bases from V and 7 bases from J, with 19 bases in between. The CDR3 has 16 residues. These data originate in a study of T cells in Graves' hyperthyroidism and ophthalmopathy. The study's findings and limits: Ophthalmopathy was model-predicted a median approximately 6.4 months pre-onset.

Patients showing uncontrolled infection, other autoimmune disease, pregnancy or lactation were ineligible. Diagnoses were made from clinical symptoms, serum measures (thyroxine and TRAb), thyroid ultrasound and orbital computed tomography. Amplification of TCR beta CDR3 regions was performed using RNA transcripts as template. HTBI primers drove first-round RT-PCR of the TCR CDR3. A single record per CDR3 protein comes from TCRdb applying MiXCR to the multiplex PCR reads. Among about 510,000 distinct CDR3 sequences listed, about 45% were seen once. The sequenced sample was peripheral blood or thyroid tissue (not recorded which). The rearrangement joins TRBV5-1 to TRBJ2-2; a weak D match, TRBD2 (5 bases). The receptor comes from an adult woman with Graves' disease, either hyperthyroidism or ophthalmopathy (not recorded which). CDR3 coding DNA: TGCGCCAGCAGCTCGGTGCCGGAGGTGGTTGGCGGGGAGCTGTTTTTT. It encodes CASSSVPEVVGGELFF.